This TCR beta chain was documented in a study of T-cell memory formation after mild COVID-19. It was 5'RACE with constant-segment primers that produced the TCR alpha and TCR beta cDNA libraries, which carried sample barcodes and UMIs. Using its own MiXCR run on the 5' RACE reads, TCRdb lists one record per CDR3 protein. The profile covers 190,000 or so distinct CDR3 sequences, with approximately 30% appearing a single time and more than 9.5% taken by the ten largest. Trimming shortened V by 3 bases and J by 9 bases, and 12 bases separated the two germline ends. This CDR3 region has 12 residues. The germline gives CDR1 GTSNPN, CDR2 SVGIG (reference sequence). This clonotype was seen only a few times.

This chain connects TRBV30 to TRBJ2-1, with D maybe TRBD1 (5 bases). The receptor's source is an adult woman who had mild COVID-19 (a few samples of this study predate the infection). Cell type and time point are not known. The sequenced sample consisted of PBMCs or a T cell subset sorted from them (not recorded which). DNA of the CDR3: TGTGCCTGGAGGTCCAATAGGGGTGAGCAGTTCTTC. Protein: CAWRSNRGEQFF.